These T cell receptor beta chains were read from a single sample in a study of T-cell reconstitution after alpha-beta-depleted transplantation in children. TCRdb passed the PCR reads through MiXCR, listing each CDR3 protein once. Of about 500,000 distinct CDR3 sequences listed, approximately 29% are singletons. The sample consisted of PBMCs from the stem cell graft donor, taken from the stem cell graft. All receptors come from a human donor who donated a stem cell graft to a child with aplastic anemia. Each CDR3 is given without its conserved first and last residue. The order of the fields is J gene, V gene, CDR3 protein.

J: TRBJ1-1
V: TRBV7-2
CDR3: ASSPPRSYTEAF

J: TRBJ2-5
V: TRBV20-1
CDR3: SATSGVEIQETQY

J: TRBJ2-7
V: TRBV20-1
CDR3: SAPHYEQY

J: TRBJ1-4
V: TRBV5-4
CDR3: ASSLSQAGEKLF

J: TRBJ1-6
V: TRBV20-1
CDR3: SASASKGYNSPLH

J: TRBJ1-1
V: TRBV27
CDR3: ASRVGGLGTEAF

J: TRBJ2-5
V: TRBV6-1
CDR3: ASSEIRWETQY

J: TRBJ2-1
V: TRBV29-1
CDR3: SVSTSSYNEQF

J: TRBJ2-7
V: TRBV12-3/TRBV12-4
CDR3: ASSLSGRAYEQY

J: TRBJ2-7
V: TRBV5-1
CDR3: ASSLETAGVTYEQY

J: TRBJ2-7
V: TRBV7-2
CDR3: ASSFDRVNSYEQY

J: TRBJ2-7
V: TRBV28
CDR3: ASSLPDGAYEQY

J: TRBJ2-1
V: TRBV7-2
CDR3: ASSPAGVGYNEQF

J: TRBJ2-5
V: TRBV30
CDR3: AWSGTGRAETQY

J: TRBJ2-5
V: TRBV29-1
CDR3: SALSGGQETQY

J: TRBJ2-2
V: TRBV3-1
CDR3: ASSQEARNANTGELF

J: TRBJ2-3
V: TRBV10-3
CDR3: AISRDRSTDTQY

J: TRBJ2-1
V: TRBV4-1
CDR3: ASSLSSLGRGFDSEQF

J: TRBJ2-5
V: TRBV4-3
CDR3: ASSPGTWETQY

J: TRBJ1-4
V: TRBV10-3
CDR3: AISEDRATNEKLF

J: TRBJ1-2
V: TRBV4-1
CDR3: ASKADGTGRSGDYGYT

J: TRBJ2-5
V: TRBV27
CDR3: ASSSAGTSGGQETQY

J: TRBJ2-5
V: TRBV6-2/TRBV6-3
CDR3: ASSSGLAGVQETQY

J: TRBJ2-1
V: TRBV20-1
CDR3: SARVPLAYNEQF

J: TRBJ1-5
V: TRBV18
CDR3: ASSGQASNQPQH

J: TRBJ1-1
V: TRBV11-2
CDR3: ASSLEHGGNTEAF

J: TRBJ2-1
V: TRBV20-1
CDR3: SASEGTDNEQF

J: TRBJ1-1
V: TRBV28
CDR3: ASSFWSGTRTGEAF

J: TRBJ2-5
V: TRBV6-2/TRBV6-3
CDR3: ASSPRKIAGVLETQY